What follows are 9 T cell receptor beta chains derived from one specimen sequenced in a study of OX40 agonist ivuxolimab in advanced cancers. Clones were read by immunoSEQ multiplex PCR, and TCRdb kept only the in-frame ones, dropping some. The repertoire includes fewer than 60,000 clones, 85% to 90% of them detected once, and 1.8% sits in the top ten. Source: CD4+ or CD8+ T cells sorted from blood, taken in a trial of the OX40 agonist ivuxolimab. The receptors derive from an adult with an advanced solid tumor such as melanoma, head and neck, liver or kidney cancer.

This sequence joins TRBV6-5 and TRBJ2-7; the D gene is possibly TRBD1 (6 bases). Looked up from germline, CDR1 is MNHEY and CDR2 is SVGAGI. With 4 bases removed from V and 3 bases from J, the gap between germline ends came to 13 bases. This CDR3 is 14 amino acids long. CDR3 coding DNA: TGTGCCAGCAGTTTGGCTAGGGGGTACTACGAGCAGTACTTC. It translates to CASSLARGYYEQYF.

The chain employs TRBV5-1 and TRBJ1-4; a weak D match, TRBD1 (6 bases). Trimming shortened V by 4 bases and J by 4 bases, and 14 bases separated the two germline ends. This CDR3 is 15 amino acids long. CDR1 is SGHRS, CDR2 YFSETQ, per germline. The CDR3 DNA reads as TGCGCCAGCAGCCCTATGAAGGGGGATAATGAAAAACTGTTTTTT. Its translation is CASSPMKGDNEKLFF.

This chain links TRBV6-1 with TRBJ1-1; TRBD1 is a possible D gene (5 bases). The ends were cut back, 5 bases at V and 9 bases at J, with 19 bases in the middle. Germline V gene sequence: CDR1 MNHNS, CDR2 SASEGT. The CDR3 consists of 14 residues. Written as DNA, the CDR3 is TGTGCCAGCAGTCCAAAGGGGAGGGACGGAAAAGCTTTCTTT. Its protein product is CASSPKGRDGKAFF.

The chain employs TRBV15 and TRBJ1-4; D gene ambiguous. Trimming stripped 3 bases from V and 5 bases from J, with 13 bases between. CDR3 length: 15 residues. CDR1 and CDR2 from the germline V gene are LNHNV and YYDKDF (reference sequence). In DNA, the CDR3 is TGTGCCACCAGCAGGCCGACTCTCAGCAATGAAAAACTGTTTTTT. Its protein product is CATSRPTLSNEKLFF.

CDR3 in DNA: TGTGCCAGCAGTGAATCACGAGGGTATGAAGATACGCAGTATTTT. Translation gives CASSESRGYEDTQYF. V usage is TRBV6-1 and J usage is TRBJ2-3, with D possibly being TRBD2 (5 bases). This CDR3 is built from 15 residues. Trimming took 2 bases from V and 5 from J, leaving 14 bases between them. Germline CDR1 and CDR2: MNHNS and SASEGT.

The chain combines TRBV6-6 with TRBJ2-3; the D call may be TRBD1 or TRBD2 (5 bases each). The CDR3 length is 14 residues. The germline V gene has CDR1 MNHNY and CDR2 SVGAGI (reference sequence). V shed 6 bases and J shed 2 bases, with 12 bases lying between them. The CDR3, as DNA: TGTGCCAGCAGGCTTGGGGGATCCACAGATACGCAGTATTTT. Translating it yields CASRLGGSTDTQYF.

The count of this clone is one. The chain carries TRBV30 and TRBJ2-2, with 9 positions matching TRBD2. Trimming at V came to 5 bases and at J to 2 bases, leaving 21 bases not matched to a gene. The CDR3 loop spans 20 amino acids. Germline CDR1 and CDR2: GTSNPN and SVGIG (reference sequence). The CDR3 region has the DNA TGTGCCTGGGACAATCTCGAAAGGCGCGGGAGGGCCCTAAACACCGGGGAGCTGTTTTTT. Its protein product is CAWDNLERRGRALNTGELFF.

The chain joins TRBV11-2 to TRBJ2-2, with D maybe TRBD1 (6 bases). This CDR3 comprises 15 residues. The V end was cut by 2 bases, the J end by 1 base, with 8 bases between. CDR1 SGHAT and CDR2 FQNNGV come from the germline V gene. The CDR3 region is CASSLQTGNTGELFF. The CDR3 coding sequence is TGTGCCAGCAGCTTACAGACAGGGAACACCGGGGAGCTGTTTTTT.

The V and J genes are TRBV6-6 and TRBJ1-5; no clear D. This CDR3 is built from 15 residues. The V end lost 0 bases, the J end lost 2 bases, and 8 bases lay between the germline ends. CDR1 and CDR2 (germline): MNHNY, SVGAGI (reference sequence). CDR3 in DNA: TGTGCCAGCAGTTACTCGTTTAGGGGCAATCAGCCCCAGCATTTT. It translates to CASSYSFRGNQPQHF.